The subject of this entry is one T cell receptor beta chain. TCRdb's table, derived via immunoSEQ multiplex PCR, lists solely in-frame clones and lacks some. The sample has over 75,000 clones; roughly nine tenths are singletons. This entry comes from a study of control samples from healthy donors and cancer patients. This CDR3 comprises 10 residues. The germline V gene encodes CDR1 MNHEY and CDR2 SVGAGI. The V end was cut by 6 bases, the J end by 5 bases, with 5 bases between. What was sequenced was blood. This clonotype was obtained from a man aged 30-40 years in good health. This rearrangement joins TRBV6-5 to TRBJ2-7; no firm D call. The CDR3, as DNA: TGTGCCAGCAGGGTACACGAGCAGTACTTC. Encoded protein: CASRVHEQYF.